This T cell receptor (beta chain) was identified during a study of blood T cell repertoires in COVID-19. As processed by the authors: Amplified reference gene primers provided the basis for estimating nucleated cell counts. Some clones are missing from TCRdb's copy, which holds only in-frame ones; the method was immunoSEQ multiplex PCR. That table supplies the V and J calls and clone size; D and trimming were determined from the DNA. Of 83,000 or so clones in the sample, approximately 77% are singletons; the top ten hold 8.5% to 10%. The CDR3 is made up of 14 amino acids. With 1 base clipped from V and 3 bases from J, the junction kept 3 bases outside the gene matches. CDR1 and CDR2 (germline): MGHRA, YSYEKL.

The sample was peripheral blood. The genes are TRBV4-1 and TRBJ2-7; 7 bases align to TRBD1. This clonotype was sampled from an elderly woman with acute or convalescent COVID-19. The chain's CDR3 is CASSQGGDSYEQYF. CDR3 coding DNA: TGCGCCAGCAGCCAAGGTGGGGACAGCTACGAGCAGTACTTC.